These 5 T cell receptor beta chains came from one sample sequenced in a study of T cells in Graves' hyperthyroidism and ophthalmopathy. RNA transcripts gave rise to amplified TCR beta CDR3 regions. Carried out on the TCR CDR3, a first-round RT-PCR used the HTBI primer set. TCRdb independently ran MiXCR on the multiplex PCR reads; one entry per CDR3 protein. The data contain 250,000 to 300,000 distinct CDR3 sequences, about an eighth of them singletons. Sequencing used blood. The origin of the receptors is a woman aged 25 to 39 with Graves' hyperthyroidism that later progressed to Graves' ophthalmopathy.

This clonotype showed up just a few times. The J gene is TRBJ1-5, the V gene TRBV19, with a tentative D call TRBD1 (5 bases). The length of the CDR3 is 18 residues. Germline loops: CDR1 LNHDA, CDR2 SQIVND (reference sequence). With 8 bases removed from V and 6 bases from J, the gap between germline ends came to 29 bases. The CDR3 DNA is TGTGCCAGTTGGGGATCAGGGAGAAACTACCAACCTGGTCAGCCCCAGCATTTT. Translation: CASWGSGRNYQPGQPQHF.

This clonotype has more than one count but fewer than ten. The rearrangement uses TRBV19 and TRBJ1-1; D remains unclear. Trimming shortened V by 5 bases and J by 1 base, and 11 bases separated the two germline ends. Germline CDR1 reads LNHDA; CDR2 reads SQIVND (reference sequence). The CDR3 contains 14 residues. The CDR3 loop is CASSYPGGNTEAFF. The CDR3 region has the DNA TGTGCCAGTAGTTACCCGGGCGGGAACACTGAAGCTTTCTTT.

This sequence joins TRBV20-1 and TRBJ2-7; 8 nucleotides agree with TRBD1. Germline V CDR1 and CDR2: DFQATT, SNEGSKA (reference sequence). The length of the CDR3 is 13 residues. Trimming removed 5 bases from V and 9 bases from J; junction bases left unmatched: 12. CDR3 DNA sequence: TGCAGTGCTCCTGGGGACAGGTCTTTCGTGCAGTACTTC. The encoded protein is CSAPGDRSFVQYF.

This clonotype was observed many times. The genes are TRBV7-2 and TRBJ2-3; TRBD2 matches at 8 bases. The junction had 9 bases not matched to a gene; V was cut back by 1 base and J by 6 bases. CDR3 length: 16 residues. Germline V lookup: CDR1 SGHTA, CDR2 FQGNSA. The CDR3 DNA reads TGTGCCAGCAGCTTAGGATTATCTCGGGGGGGGGATACGCAGTATTTT. This translates into CASSLGLSRGGDTQYF.

Ten or more counts support this clonotype. The rearrangement links TRBV7-9 to TRBJ2-1, with 12 bases identical to TRBD2. Trimming cost V 1 base and J 8 bases; bases outside gene matches: 3. The CDR3 sequence is 15 residues long. Germline V gene sequence: CDR1 SEHNR, CDR2 FQNEAQ (reference sequence). The CDR3 is CASSLGLAGVDEQFF. CDR3 nucleotide sequence: TGTGCCAGCAGCTTAGGACTAGCGGGAGTTGATGAGCAGTTCTTC.